This TCR beta chain is from a study of blood T cells in healthy people across ages. V lost 0 bases and J lost 0; bases outside the gene matches: 10. The germline V gene encodes CDR1 MGHDK and CDR2 SYGVNS. The length of the CDR3 is 19 residues. Overall study results and limits: While age rose, TCR beta diversity per million T cells dropped in a roughly linear way. Long-lived donors carried more naive CD4+ cells and greater diversity than aged donors.

As for this clonotype: What it recognizes is unknown.

Using a J-beta primer mix together with a sample-barcoded 5' primer, a second PCR was run for roughly 7 to 11 cycles. TCRdb independently ran MiXCR on the 5' RACE reads; one entry per CDR3 protein. The sample carries hundreds of thousands of distinct CDR3 sequences, 40% to 50% recorded once. J is TRBJ1-3 and V is TRBV25-1; 8 nucleotides align to TRBD1. The sequence derives from a man aged 55 to 70 in good health. Source material: blood. CDR3 coding DNA: TGTGCCAGCAGTGAATATTATAGGTCGGGACAGGACTCTGGAAACACCATATATTTT. This encodes CASSEYYRSGQDSGNTIYF. Together with reference TRBV25-1 and TRBJ1-3, the CDR3 gives the full variable domain: EADIYQTPRYLVIGTGKKITLECSQTMGHDKMYWYQQDPGMELHLIHYSYGVNSTEKGDLSSESTVSRIRTEHFPLTLESARPSHTSQYLCASSEYYRSGQDSGNTIYFGEGSWLTVV.